Listed below are T cell receptor beta chains from one sample, sequenced in a study of cytomegalovirus exposure and HLA in healthy donors. Clones were read by immunoSEQ multiplex PCR, and TCRdb kept only the in-frame ones, dropping some. The table lists approximately 140,000 clones, over 70% of them singletons, with about 4.7% in the top ten. Sequenced sample: PBMCs. These receptor sequences come from a male donor in good health and CMV-seronegative. Both conserved end residues are part of each CDR3. Each record gives: V gene, CDR3 protein.

>TRBV21-1
CASSAGSSYEQYF
>TRBV5-8
CASSLAGVPGYGYTF
>TRBV7-2
CASSVRGQGTGELFF
>TRBV27
CASSRAGQGSSEQYF
>TRBV19
CASKDYGTDYGYTF
>TRBV5-6
CASSLTGFGANVLTF
>TRBV18
CASSPDMNTEAFF
>TRBV28
CASSLSRQGPAFF
>TRBV13
CASSAGRVQPQHF
>TRBV27
CASSLNRGEKLFF
>TRBV7-2
CASSAWGGRTEAFF
>TRBV9
CASSVGLAGGPLETQYF
>TRBV10-3
CVTAGDLAGNTIYF
>TRBV5-1
CASSLDVSGGAYIQYF
>TRBV13
CASSLQGVETQYF
>TRBV6-5
CASSYRGSLNYGYTF
>TRBV6-1
CASSEQGAWNSPLHF
>TRBV19
CASSIQGSYEQYF
>TRBV4-1
CASSPAGRAYSNQPQHF
>TRBV28
CASIGHSGPVGANVLTF
>TRBV6-1
CASLPRRTGFYGYTF
>TRBV19
CASRRGGAYGYTF
>TRBV9
CASSVSQASRYGYTF
>TRBV11-2
CASSAGVLSYEQYF
>TRBV27
CASSLAGGLNEQFF
>TRBV2
CASTTRGGRNTGELFF
>TRBV29-1
CSLKGQMATDTQYF
>TRBV7-6
CASSLAGGTTEAFF
>TRBV5-1
CASHGGDTDNSPLHF
>TRBV28
CASTWGDRVREQYF
>TRBV13
CASSRAGLAAAGTQYF
>TRBV28
CASSPFQYGYTF
>TRBV7-3
CASSLVGDRESPLHF
>TRBV5-1
CASSLEVGEQYF
>TRBV6-5
CASSYGFGGGELFF
>TRBV19
CASSRGYEKLFF
>TRBV7-2
CASSLHPGNSGNTIYF